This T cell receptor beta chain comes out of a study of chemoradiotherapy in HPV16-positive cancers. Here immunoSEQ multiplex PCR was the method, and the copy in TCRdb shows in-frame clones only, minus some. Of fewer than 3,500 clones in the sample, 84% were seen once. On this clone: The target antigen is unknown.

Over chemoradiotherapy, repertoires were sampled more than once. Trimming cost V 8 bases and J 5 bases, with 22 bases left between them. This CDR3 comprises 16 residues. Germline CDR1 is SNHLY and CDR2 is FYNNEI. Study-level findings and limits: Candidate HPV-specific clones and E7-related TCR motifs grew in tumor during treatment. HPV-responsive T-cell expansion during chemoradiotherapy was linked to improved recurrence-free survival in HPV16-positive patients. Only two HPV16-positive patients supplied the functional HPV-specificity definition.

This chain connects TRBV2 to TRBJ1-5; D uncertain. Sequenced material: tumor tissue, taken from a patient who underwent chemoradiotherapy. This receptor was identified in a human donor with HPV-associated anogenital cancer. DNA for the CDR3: TGTGCCAGCTCCGGCCCGAGTGTGGCCGCTTATCAGCCCCAGCATTTT. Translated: CASSGPSVAAYQPQHF.